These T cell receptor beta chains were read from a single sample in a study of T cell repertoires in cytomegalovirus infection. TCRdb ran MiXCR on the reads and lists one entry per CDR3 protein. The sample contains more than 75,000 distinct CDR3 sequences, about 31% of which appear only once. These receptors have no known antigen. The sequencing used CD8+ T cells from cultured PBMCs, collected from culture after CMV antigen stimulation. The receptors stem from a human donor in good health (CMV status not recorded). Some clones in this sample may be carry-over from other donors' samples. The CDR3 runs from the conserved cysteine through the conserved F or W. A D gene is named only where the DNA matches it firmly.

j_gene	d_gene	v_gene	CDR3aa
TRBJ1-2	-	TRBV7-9	CASSLPDRNYGYTF
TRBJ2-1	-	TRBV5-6	CASSLWTIYNEQFF
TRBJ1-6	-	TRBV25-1	CASSDLNGQGPSTPLHF
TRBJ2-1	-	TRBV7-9	CASSLGGRVWVNEQFF
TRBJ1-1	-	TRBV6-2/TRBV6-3	CASSPRGTMNTEAFF
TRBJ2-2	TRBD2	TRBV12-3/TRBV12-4	CASSSGLAGTGELFF
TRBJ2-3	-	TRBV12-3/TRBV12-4	CASSFWFPTDTQYF
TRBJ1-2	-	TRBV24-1	CATSDGYGYTF
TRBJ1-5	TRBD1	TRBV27	CASSPFGTGSLLENQPQHF
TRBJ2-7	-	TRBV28	CASSSPPRTGLHKQYF
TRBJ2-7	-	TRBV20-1	CSARTGYEQYF
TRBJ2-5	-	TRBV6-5	CASSSGTAQTQYF
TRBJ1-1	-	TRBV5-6	CASSSFRAMNTEAFF
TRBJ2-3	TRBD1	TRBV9	CASSVAGGTGGTDTQYF
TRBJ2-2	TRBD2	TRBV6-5	CASSLAGGTVNTGELFF
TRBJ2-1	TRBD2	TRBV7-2	CASSPGLAIEQFF
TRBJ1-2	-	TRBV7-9	CASSLRAYYGYTF
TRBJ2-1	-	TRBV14	CASSLFRGPPGNEQFF
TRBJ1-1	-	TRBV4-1	CASRRGNTEAFF
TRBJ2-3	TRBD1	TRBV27	CASSTNRGYTTDTQYF
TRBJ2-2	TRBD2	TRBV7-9	CASSLPSGGDTGELFF
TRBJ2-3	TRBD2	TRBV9	CASSVGAGGETDTQYF
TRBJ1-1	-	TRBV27	CASSLGEVNTEAFF
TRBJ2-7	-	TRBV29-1	CSVEYGTQSSYEQYF
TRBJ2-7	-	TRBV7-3	CACSPDGRYEQYF
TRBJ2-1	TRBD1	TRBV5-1	CASSPRTGFSDEQFF
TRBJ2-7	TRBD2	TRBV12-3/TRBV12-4	CASRPGGAAYEQYF
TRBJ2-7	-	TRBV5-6	CASSQTSSHYEQYF
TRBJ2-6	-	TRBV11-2	CASSLRPRQVLSGANVLTF
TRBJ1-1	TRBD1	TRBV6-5	CASSYGDRGNTEAFF
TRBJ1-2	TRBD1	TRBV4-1	CASSPDRVGGYTF
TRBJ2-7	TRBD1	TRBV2	CASRTGTGGSEQYF
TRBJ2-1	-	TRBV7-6	CASSLAPSNEQFF
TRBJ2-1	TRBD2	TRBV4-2	CASSLSRTSATYNEQFF
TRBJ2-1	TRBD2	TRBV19	CASSIIAGDYNEQFF
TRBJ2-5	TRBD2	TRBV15	CATSTRDLAGGPNF
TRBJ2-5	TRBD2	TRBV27	CASSPLAVAGQETQYF
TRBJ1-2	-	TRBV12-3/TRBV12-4	CASSLARQNYGYTF
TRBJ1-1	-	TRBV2	CASSERGVNTEAFF
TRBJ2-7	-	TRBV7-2	CASSSTGESSYEQYF
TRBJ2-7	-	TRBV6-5	CASSYGAGTYEQYF